This T cell receptor (beta chain) appears in the sequencing data of a study of shared clonotypes between healthy human individuals. The overall study: The study drew on a couple of women and a few men aged 18 to 49 as donors. Three plates were used per donor for CD4 naive, three for CD4 memory, two for CD8 naive and one for CD8 memory.

Note on this clone: What it recognizes is unknown.

Each subset's genomic DNA was split evenly across several immunoSEQ plates. Libraries were prepared by immunoSEQ multiplex PCR; TCRdb keeps only in-frame clonotypes and omits some of them. The data contain 2 million to 3 million clones, over 85% of them seen just once; the ten biggest clones take up 0.36%. The CDR3 has 14 residues. Germline V lookup: CDR1 LGHNA, CDR2 YSLEER. V was shortened by 4 bases and J by 1 base, with 11 bases between the two germline ends. Overall study results and limits: Non-shared clonotypes had lower generation probabilities than those shared by all four donors.

The sequenced material came from naive CD4+ T cells from PBMCs. The subset is: CD45RA+ positively selected. The TCR was taken from a man between 18 and 35 years old in good health. Some clones in this sample may be carry-over from other donors' samples. The genes are TRBV4-3 and TRBJ2-7; D possibly uses TRBD1 or TRBD2 (5 bases each). CDR3 residues: CASSRSGGSYEQYF. CDR3 DNA: TGCGCCAGCAGCCGAAGTGGGGGATCCTACGAGCAGTACTTC.